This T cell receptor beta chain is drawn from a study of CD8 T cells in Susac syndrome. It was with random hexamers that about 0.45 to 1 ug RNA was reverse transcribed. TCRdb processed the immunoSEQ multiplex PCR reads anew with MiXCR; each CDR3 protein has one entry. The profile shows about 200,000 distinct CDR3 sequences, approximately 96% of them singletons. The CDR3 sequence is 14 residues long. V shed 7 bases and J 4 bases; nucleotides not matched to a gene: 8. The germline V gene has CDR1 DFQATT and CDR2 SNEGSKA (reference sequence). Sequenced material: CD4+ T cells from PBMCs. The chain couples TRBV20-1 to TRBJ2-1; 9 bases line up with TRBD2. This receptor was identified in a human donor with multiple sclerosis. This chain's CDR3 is CSVQAGGRYNEQFF. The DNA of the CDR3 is TGCAGTGTACAGGCGGGGGGGCGGTACAATGAGCAGTTCTTC.